The 16 T cell receptor beta chains given below trace back to one sample, sequenced in a study of type 1 and type 2 diabetes patients. Genomic DNA was the PCR template. Amplification of the beta chain CDR3 used 30 forward and 13 reverse multiplex primers. One entry per CDR3 protein, called by TCRdb with MiXCR from the multiplex PCR reads. The sample includes 250,000 or so distinct CDR3 sequences, approximately 50% of them seen just once. The sample comprised peripheral blood mononuclear cells (PBMCs). These receptors were taken from a man between 18 and 35 years old with type 2 diabetes.

This sequence joins TRBV20-1 and TRBJ2-7; no clear D. The CDR3 has 13 amino acids. Between the trimmed V and J ends, which lost 3 bases and 3 bases, there was a span of 12 bases. Germline V gene sequence: CDR1 DFQATT, CDR2 SNEGSKA (reference sequence). The DNA of the CDR3 is TGCAGTGCTAGCGCCGGAATTCACTACGAGCAGTACTTC. As protein: CSASAGIHYEQYF.

V is TRBV7-6 and J is TRBJ2-1; weak D call: TRBD1 (5 bases). The germline V gene has CDR1 SGHVS and CDR2 FNYEAQ. Trimming took 5 bases from V and 0 from J, leaving 14 bases between them. The CDR3 runs to 16 residues. This CDR3 is CASSHQGPYSYNEQFF. CDR3 nucleotide sequence: TGTGCCAGCAGCCACCAGGGTCCTTACTCCTACAATGAGCAGTTCTTC.

The chain has TRBV5-1 and TRBJ1-1; D gene uncertain. CDR1 is SGHRS, CDR2 YFSETQ, per germline. Trimming stripped 1 base from V and 8 bases from J, with 18 bases between. The CDR3 is 15 residues long. Here the CDR3 DNA reads TGCGCCAGCAGCTTGACGAATCCCGGCGGGAACGAAGCTTTCTTT. Translating it yields CASSLTNPGGNEAFF.

The chain couples TRBV7-2 to TRBJ2-7, with TRBD2 as a possible D gene (6 bases). The CDR3 sequence is 15 residues long. Per the germline V gene, CDR1 is SGHTA and CDR2 is FQGNSA. V dropped 5 bases and J dropped 3 bases, with 17 bases sitting between them. The CDR3 DNA reads as TGTGCCAGCAGCCAGAGGGCTAGCGAATACTACGAGCAGTACTTC. Its protein is CASSQRASEYYEQYF.

The chain uses TRBV30 and TRBJ2-7, with D possibly TRBD1 on 5 matching bases. V was pared by 0 bases and J by 5 bases, with 14 bases between. Germline-derived CDR1 and CDR2 are GTSNPN and SVGIG (reference sequence). CDR3 length: 14 amino acids. CDR3 sequence: CAWSVGSGSNEQYF. The CDR3 nucleotides are TGTGCCTGGAGTGTGGGATCAGGGTCCAACGAGCAGTACTTC. Together with reference TRBV30 and TRBJ2-7, the CDR3 gives the full variable domain: SQTIHQWPATLVQPVGSPLSLECTVEGTSNPNLYWYRQAAGRGLQLLFYSVGIGQISSEVPQNLSASRPQDRQFILSSKKLLLSDSGFYLCAWSVGSGSNEQYFGPGTRLTVT.

A remark on this clonotype: Mismatch with germline at one junction end may stem from a read error. The chain couples TRBV7-8 to TRBJ2-5; no definite D call. Germline CDR1 reads SGHVS; CDR2 reads FQNEAQ. CDR3 length: 15 amino acids. CDR3 sequence: CASSQEATDQETQYF. Written as DNA, the CDR3 is TGCGCCAGCAGCCAAGAGGCCACCGACCAAGAGACCCAGTACTTC.

The chain joins TRBV2 to TRBJ2-1, with TRBD1 as a possible D gene (6 bases). Germline values: CDR1 SNHLY, CDR2 FYNNEI. V gave up 8 bases and J gave up 5 bases, with 16 bases separating them. The CDR3 extends over 14 amino acids. Written as DNA, the CDR3 is TGTGCCAGCTGGAGTGTGGACAGCAACAATGAGCAGTTCTTC. Translating gives CASWSVDSNNEQFF.

V usage is TRBV19 and J usage is TRBJ2-3; TRBD2 is a possible D gene (7 bases). Germline CDR1 reads LNHDA; CDR2 reads SQIVND (reference sequence). The CDR3 is made up of 15 amino acids. V was shortened by 8 bases and J by 5 bases, with 20 bases between the two germline ends. The CDR3 DNA sequence: TGTGCCAGTTCGGACAGACCCGTAGCGGGAGATACGCAGTATTTT. Residues: CASSDRPVAGDTQYF.

V gene TRBV7-9 combines with J gene TRBJ2-5; no definite D call. Germline assignment: CDR1 SEHNR and CDR2 FQNEAQ (reference sequence). This CDR3 spans 12 amino acids. V lost 2 bases and J lost 9, with 10 bases in between. CDR3 protein: CASSLSRRSQYF. The CDR3 bases are TGTGCCAGCAGCTTAAGTAGGAGATCCCAGTACTTC.

The rearrangement uses TRBV5-1 and TRBJ2-7; D is ambiguous. Between the trimmed V and J ends, which lost 2 bases and 1 base, there was a span of 10 bases. The CDR3 covers 14 residues. CDR1 and CDR2 from the germline V gene are SGHRS and YFSETQ. The CDR3 sequence: CASSLALSSYEQYF. For the CDR3, the DNA is TGCGCCAGCAGCTTAGCCCTTAGTTCCTACGAGCAGTACTTC.

The rearrangement links TRBV27 to TRBJ2-7; maybe TRBD1 (5 bases). The DNA end is more similar to TRBJ2-1, so the J call may be wrong. CDR3 size: 12 residues. CDR1 MNHEY and CDR2 SMNVEV come from the germline V gene (reference sequence). The CDR3 here is CASSSGPIEQFF. In DNA form, the CDR3 reads TGTGCCAGCAGTTCAGGGCCCATTGAGCAGTTCTTC.

The V and J genes are TRBV12-3 or TRBV12-4 and TRBJ2-7, with 7 positions matching TRBD1. Trimming took 3 bases from V and 5 from J; bases not matched to a gene: 4. CDR3 length equals 13 residues. CDR3 amino acids: CASSFTGAHEQYF. The CDR3 DNA reads as TGTGCCAGCAGTTTCACAGGGGCCCACGAGCAGTACTTC.

The chain has TRBV19 and TRBJ1-1, with a weak D call TRBD1 (6 bases). The ends were cut back, 1 base at V and 5 bases at J, with 14 bases in the middle. The V gene's germline CDR1 is LNHDA and CDR2 SQIVND (reference sequence). This CDR3 is 15 amino acids long. The CDR3 reads CASSIGQGTRTEAFF. The CDR3 DNA reads TGTGCCAGTAGTATAGGGCAGGGGACCAGGACTGAAGCTTTCTTT.

This clonotype was seen repeatedly, ten times or more. This chain connects TRBV15 to TRBJ1-2; TRBD1 is a possible D gene (6 bases). Germline values: CDR1 LNHNV, CDR2 YYDKDF (reference sequence). Trimming cost V 1 base and J 3 bases, with 12 bases left between them. The CDR3 totals 15 residues. The CDR3 loop reads CATSRGAGADYGYTF. The DNA for the CDR3 is TGTGCCACCAGCAGAGGGGCGGGGGCAGACTATGGCTACACCTTC.

The chain has TRBV10-2 and TRBJ2-3, with TRBD2 matching 9 bases. The CDR3 runs 15 residues. Germline trimming cut 7 bases from V and 2 bases from J; bases unmatched to any gene: 7. Germline lookup yields CDR1 WSHSY and CDR2 SAAADI. CDR3 amino acids: CASTGREGVTDTQYF. CDR3 nucleotide sequence: TGCGCCAGCACGGGGCGGGAGGGGGTCACAGATACGCAGTATTTT.

The V gene is TRBV29-1, the J gene TRBJ1-1; D is uncertain. V was shortened by 7 bases and J by 10 bases, with 13 bases between the two germline ends. Germline-derived CDR1 and CDR2 are SQVTM and ANQGSEA. This CDR3 contains 10 residues. CDR3 nucleotides: TGCAGCGGTTGGTCGGATGGAGCTTTCTTT. It codes for CSGWSDGAFF.